This TCR beta chain was retrieved from a study of shared clonotypes between healthy human individuals. Positive CCR7 selection of CD45RO-negative cells yielded the naive CD8 cells, and terminally differentiated effector memory CD45RA+ cells were excluded. Germline V gives CDR1 SEHNR, CDR2 FQNEAQ (reference sequence). This CDR3 is 12 amino acids long. V dropped 4 bases and J dropped 7 bases, with 8 bases sitting between them. The method was immunoSEQ multiplex PCR; TCRdb's version includes in-frame clones alone and lacks a portion of them. This sample has 800,000 or so clones, with about 96% found just once.

Sequenced input: naive CD8+ T cells sorted from blood. The receptor's source is a man under 40 in good health. The chain carries TRBV7-9 and TRBJ2-1; maybe TRBD1 (5 bases). CDR3 coding DNA: TGTGCCAGCAGCTCAGGGCGGAATGAGCAGTTCTTC. Its translation: CASSSGRNEQFF.